This TCR beta chain originates from a study of Graves' ophthalmopathy and Graves' hyperthyroidism. Study overall: The blood sample was drawn at first diagnosis and before any treatment.

Study findings and constraints: Ophthalmopathy progression cases were predicted by the model with roughly 70% sensitivity and about 72% specificity.

This CDR3 has 15 amino acids. The V gene's germline CDR1 is SGHAT and CDR2 FQNNGV. V was pared by 0 bases and J by 2 bases, with 11 bases between. Pregnancy or lactation, uncontrolled infections and other autoimmune diseases were grounds for excluding patients. Clinical symptoms, serum thyroxine, TRAb, thyroid ultrasound and orbital computed tomography were relied on for diagnosis. This clonotype has a handful of counts. Its specificity is unknown. Amplification of the TCR beta CDR3 regions used RNA transcripts (as template). Second-round multiplex PCR came after a first-round RT-PCR that employed HTBI primers. TCRdb redid the calling of the multiplex PCR reads with MiXCR, one entry per CDR3 protein. Found here are some 240,000 distinct CDR3 sequences, about 46% of them singletons; the top ten hold about 45%.

V is TRBV11-2 and J is TRBJ2-7; D possibly corresponds to TRBD1 (6 bases). Input material: peripheral blood. The TCR sequence derives from an adult man with Graves' ophthalmopathy. The DNA of the CDR3 is TGTGCCAGCAGCTTAGATCGGACAGAGACCTACGAGCAGTACTTC. This translates into CASSLDRTETYEQYF.